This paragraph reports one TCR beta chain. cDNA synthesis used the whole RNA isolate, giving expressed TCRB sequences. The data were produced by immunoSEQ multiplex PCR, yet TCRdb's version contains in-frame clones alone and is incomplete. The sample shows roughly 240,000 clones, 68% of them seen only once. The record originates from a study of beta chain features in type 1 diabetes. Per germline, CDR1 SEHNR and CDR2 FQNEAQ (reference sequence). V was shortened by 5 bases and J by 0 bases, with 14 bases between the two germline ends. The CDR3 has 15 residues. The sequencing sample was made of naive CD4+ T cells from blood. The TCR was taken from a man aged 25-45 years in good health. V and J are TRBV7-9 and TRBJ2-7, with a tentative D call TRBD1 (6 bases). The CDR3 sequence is CASSKGQSLSYEQYF. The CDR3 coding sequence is TGTGCCAGCAGCAAAGGACAGTCCCTCTCCTACGAGCAGTACTTC.